The T cell receptor (beta chain) described here comes from a study of shared T cell receptors in the human thymus. This CDR3 is built from 14 residues. In germline, CDR1 is SGHDT, CDR2 YYEEEE. The V segment lost 1 base and the J segment 5 bases; nucleotides outside the gene matches: 4. Data came from immunoSEQ multiplex PCR; TCRdb stores just in-frame clones and leaves some out. Of approximately 760,000 clones listed, over 75% are singletons. These same data were also listed under a study on human thymus T cells. Per that study: The study used thymus tissue resected during corrective heart surgery. Thymic and blood repertoires showed apparently biased V and J gene usage.

This TCR was recovered from a girl in the first two years of life with a congenital heart defect. This chain connects TRBV5-6 to TRBJ2-5; TRBD1 matches at 8 bases. The material sequenced was thymocytes. CDR3 DNA sequence: TGTGCCAGCAGCTTGAGGACAGGGTGCGAGACCCAGTACTTC. Encoded protein: CASSLRTGCETQYF.